These T cell receptor beta chains were read from a single sample in a study of response to subunit inactivated influenza vaccine. TCRdb itself ran the RT-PCR reads through MiXCR, one entry per CDR3 protein. The sample consists of about 520,000 distinct CDR3 sequences, over 25% of them appearing once. Sequencing used CD4+ T cells sorted from PBMCs, obtained less than 6 days after vaccination. These receptors were obtained from a man aged 50-60 years who received an inactivated influenza vaccine. CDR3s leave out the opening cysteine and the closing phenylalanine or tryptophan.

j_gene	v_gene	CDR3aa
TRBJ2-3	TRBV4-2	ASSHSGGDTDTQY
TRBJ2-3	TRBV20-1	SAIQGARTDTQY
TRBJ1-4	TRBV5-1	ASSLTGIDEKLF
TRBJ2-3	TRBV29-1	SVGELAGFTDTQY
TRBJ1-1	TRBV28	ASSSGATQINTEAF
TRBJ2-1	TRBV4-3	ASSQEPGQGRGEQF
TRBJ2-3	TRBV29-1	SAISGTGVADTQY
TRBJ2-1	TRBV20-1	SAASGTDNEQF
TRBJ1-1	TRBV3-1	ASSQAGGTEAF
TRBJ1-1	TRBV10-3	AISTSVGMNTEAF
TRBJ2-6	TRBV5-1	ASSSFWDSFTSGANVLT
TRBJ2-1	TRBV9	ASSVAGQGAVNEQF
TRBJ1-1	TRBV29-1	SVAYRGRLNTEAF
TRBJ2-6	TRBV7-3	ASSLHPPNSGANVLT
TRBJ2-1	TRBV2	ASSEGSYNEQF
TRBJ2-7	TRBV5-5	ASSLAEGPYEQY
TRBJ2-2	TRBV12-3/TRBV12-4	ASSSRGSIPGELF
TRBJ2-1	TRBV5-5	ASSEGPVSYNEQF
TRBJ2-2	TRBV25-1	ASSPPGRGTGELF
TRBJ2-2	TRBV12-3/TRBV12-4	ASTPRTGGGGELF
TRBJ2-3	TRBV6-2/TRBV6-3	ASSYVRGRADTQY
TRBJ2-5	TRBV20-1	GGTDRNQETQY
TRBJ2-2	TRBV5-1	ASSHGQNTGELF
TRBJ2-3	TRBV7-9	ASSLEGLASDTQY
TRBJ1-5	TRBV6-2/TRBV6-3	ASSLNRDQPQH
TRBJ1-1	TRBV15	ATSRDPKNTEAF
TRBJ1-2	TRBV25-1	ASRRDTGGYT
TRBJ1-1	TRBV7-9	ASSFLGQRNTEAF
TRBJ2-1	TRBV20-1	SARHSSGRLNEQF
TRBJ2-3	TRBV20-1	CARDPVGGRSTDTQY
TRBJ2-7	TRBV28	ASSLSGHHYEQY
TRBJ2-7	TRBV5-1	ASSLRGFSYEQY
TRBJ2-2	TRBV20-1	SASSPRTSGGTGELF
TRBJ2-5	TRBV6-1	ASSEGAGETQY
TRBJ1-1	TRBV20-1	SARDVVVKNTEAF
TRBJ2-7	TRBV3-1	AKNDTPSYEQY
TRBJ2-1	TRBV7-8	ASSLLWRSSYNEQF
TRBJ2-3	TRBV5-8	ASSLEQVSYTDTQY
TRBJ2-5	TRBV14	ASSQRTGVQN
TRBJ2-1	TRBV7-2	ASSVTSGGRYNEQF
TRBJ2-2	TRBV4-3	ASSQRDRGSGELF
TRBJ1-1	TRBV12-3/TRBV12-4	ASSLTDAFSEAF
TRBJ1-2	TRBV20-1	SAIAPFGVRDTNYGYT
TRBJ2-7	TRBV12-3/TRBV12-4	ASSWTNYEQY
TRBJ1-1	TRBV10-3	AIRSLGAGEGTEAF
TRBJ2-4	TRBV5-6	ASSNLALAGVVGLAKNIQY
TRBJ2-7	TRBV7-2	ASSTTGNPVEQY
TRBJ2-7	TRBV12-3/TRBV12-4	ASSTDTGYEQY
TRBJ1-6	TRBV18	ASSPGFWDSPLH
TRBJ2-3	TRBV9	ASSLSGVRYTDTQY
TRBJ2-7	TRBV5-5	ASSLAAGGPNEQY
TRBJ2-1	TRBV5-1	ASSYSRGLDEQF
TRBJ2-2	TRBV5-1	ASSLPGTGPNTGELF
TRBJ2-1	TRBV3-1	ASSQSGAYSQF
TRBJ2-7	TRBV6-5	ASSYLIGTGGAEQY